The 17 T cell receptor beta chains listed next were all sequenced from one sample in a study of shared clonotypes between healthy human individuals. Sequencing used immunoSEQ multiplex PCR; TCRdb keeps in-frame clones, though not all of them. The sample holds 650,000 to 800,000 clones, around 77% seen once. The sequencing input was memory CD4+ T cells sorted from blood. As for subset: CD45RA-negative fraction. These receptor sequences come from a woman under 40 in good health.

The CDR3 loop is CASSQVRGVSLFF. CDR3 sequence (DNA): TGCGCCAGCAGCCAAGTGCGCGGGGTTTCACTGTTTTTT. This chain uses TRBV4-1 with TRBJ1-4; D is undetermined. The CDR3 is 13 residues long. The V end was cut by 1 base, the J end by 13 bases, with 13 bases between. Looked up from germline, CDR1 is MGHRA and CDR2 is YSYEKL.

The genes are TRBV7-3 and TRBJ1-2; a weak D match, TRBD1 (5 bases). This CDR3 spans 17 amino acids. The germline V gene encodes CDR1 SGHTA and CDR2 FQGTGA. The V gene lost 5 bases and the J gene lost 4 bases, with 23 bases spanning the gap. DNA of the CDR3: TGTGCCAGCAGCCCGGCCTCCTATGGGGGAGTAGGCTATGGCTACACCTTC. Translated, it gives CASSPASYGGVGYGYTF.

The chain uses TRBV20-1 and TRBJ1-5; no firm D call. Germline-derived CDR1 and CDR2 are DFQATT and SNEGSKA (reference sequence). This CDR3 is built from 11 residues. This CDR3 reads CRARCNQPQHF. CDR3 bases: TGCAGGGCGCGATGCAATCAGCCCCAGCATTTT.

The chain combines TRBV29-1 with TRBJ1-2; a possible D gene is TRBD1 (5 bases). V shed 4 bases and J shed 2 bases, with 14 bases lying between them. Germline V gene sequence: CDR1 SQVTM, CDR2 ANQGSEA. The CDR3 loop spans 14 amino acids. The CDR3 DNA sequence: TGCAGCGTTGGAGAGGACACCCGGAACTATGGCTACACCTTC. It translates to CSVGEDTRNYGYTF.

This clone was detected ten times or more. The J gene is TRBJ2-2, the V gene TRBV11-3, with 8 bases that match TRBD1. Trimming cost V 0 bases and J 5 bases; bases outside gene matches: 8. In germline, CDR1 is SGHNT, CDR2 YENEEA. CDR3 length: 17 residues. The CDR3: CASSLDGRGRYTGELFF. CDR3 coding DNA: TGTGCCAGCAGCTTAGATGGCAGGGGGCGATATACCGGGGAGCTGTTTTTT.

The chain couples TRBV5-1 to TRBJ2-1, with 9 bases that match TRBD2. Germline values: CDR1 SGHRS, CDR2 YFSETQ. The ends lost 6 bases at V and 3 bases at J; junction bases unmatched: 4. The CDR3 spans 14 residues. The CDR3 DNA sequence: TGCGCCAGCATCGGTAGCGGGGGCTACAATGAGCAGTTCTTC. This codes for CASIGSGGYNEQFF.

The rearrangement uses TRBV7-2 and TRBJ2-7; D might be TRBD1 or TRBD2, each matching 5 bases. CDR3 length equals 13 residues. The germline V and J ends were trimmed by 4 bases and 6 bases, with 13 bases remaining between them. Germline CDR1 SGHTA, CDR2 FQGNSA. The CDR3 loop reads CASSSFWGSEQYF. In DNA form, the CDR3 reads TGTGCCAGCAGCTCCTTCTGGGGGAGCGAGCAGTACTTC.

This clone was observed a few times. V usage is TRBV6-1 and J usage is TRBJ1-1, with D possibly TRBD1 on 6 matching bases. Trimming shortened V by 2 bases and J by 7 bases, and 11 bases separated the two germline ends. The CDR3 totals 13 residues. Germline values: CDR1 MNHNS, CDR2 SASEGT. Written as DNA, the CDR3 is TGTGCCAGCAGTGAAATTCGGGACAATGAAGCTTTCTTT. This gives the protein CASSEIRDNEAFF.

As DNA, the CDR3 is TGCGCCAGCAGTGAGTCAATCTGGCGGCCGGGGGAGCGGGGCCTCCGCTCCTACAATGAGCAGTTCTTC. Translated: CASSESIWRPGERGLRSYNEQFF. V is TRBV10-1 and J is TRBJ2-1, with 7 bases aligning to TRBD2. The V and J ends lost 0 bases and 0 bases, in that order; junction bases with no gene match: 23. There are 23 residues in the CDR3. The germline gives CDR1 WNHNN, CDR2 SYGVQD (reference sequence).

This clone was counted between two and nine times. The chain links TRBV5-1 to TRBJ2-1; 7 bases match TRBD1. Germline CDR1 is SGHRS and CDR2 is YFSETQ. CDR3 length: 17 residues. With 0 bases clipped from V and 8 bases from J, the junction kept 14 bases outside the gene matches. The CDR3 bases are TGCGCCAGCAGCTTGGCCGTTCGTAAGGGGGCGCTTTATGAGCAGTTCTTC. It translates to CASSLAVRKGALYEQFF. The variable domain in full, with the rest retrieved from reference TRBV5-1 and TRBJ2-1, is KAGVTQTPRYLIKTRGQQVTLSCSPISGHRSVSWYQQTPGQGLQFLFEYFSETQRNKGNFPGRFSGRQFSNSRSEMNVSTLELGDSALYLCASSLAVRKGALYEQFFGPGTRLTVL.

The chain uses TRBV4-2 and TRBJ2-7; the D is unclear. V lost 0 bases to trimming and J lost 3 bases, with 6 bases between them. Germline CDR1 reads LGHNA; CDR2 reads YNFKEQ. The CDR3 is made up of 13 amino acids. The DNA for the CDR3 is TGTGCCAGCAGCCAAGAACCTAACTACGAGCAGTACTTC. It translates to CASSQEPNYEQYF.

The chain is built from TRBV19 and TRBJ2-5, with D possibly TRBD1 on 6 matching bases. The CDR3 length is 16 residues. V shed 6 bases and J shed 3 bases, with 20 bases lying between them. Germline V gene data show CDR1 as LNHDA and CDR2 as SQIVND (reference sequence). The CDR3 nucleotides are TGTGCCAGTAGCCCTGCGTGGGTGGGGGCAAAAGAGACCCAGTACTTC. Translation gives CASSPAWVGAKETQYF.

This chain joins TRBV28 and TRBJ2-1; D not resolved. The CDR3 consists of 10 residues. Germline CDR1 MDHEN, CDR2 SYDVKM. V was clipped by 10 bases and J by 10 bases, with 11 bases between them. The CDR3, as DNA: TGTGCCACATGGTCGTGGGAGCAGTTCTTC. It specifies CATWSWEQFF. The variable domain in full, completed from reference TRBV28 and TRBJ2-1, reads DVKVTQSSRYLVKRTGEKVFLECVQDMDHENMFWYRQDPGLGLRLIYFSYDVKMKEKGDIPEGYSVSREKKERFSLILESASTNQTSMYLCATWSWEQFFGPGTRLTVL.

As regards this clone: This CDR3 is also generated by other DNA sequences in the sample. V usage is TRBV5-1 and J usage is TRBJ2-7; no definite D call. CDR1 SGHRS and CDR2 YFSETQ come from the germline V gene. The CDR3 runs to 12 residues. Trimming took 4 bases from V and 0 from J, leaving 5 bases between them. In nucleotides, the CDR3 is TGCGCCAGCAGCCTCCCCTCCTACGAGCAGTACTTC. It codes for CASSLPSYEQYF.

This chain connects TRBV28 to TRBJ1-3, with D unresolved. Trimming took off 2 bases at V and 0 bases at J, with 8 bases between the two ends. Germline V gene sequence: CDR1 MDHEN, CDR2 SYDVKM. This CDR3 region has 15 residues. CDR3 sequence: CASSLPRGSGNTIYF. In nucleotides, the CDR3 is TGTGCCAGCAGTTTACCTCGGGGCTCTGGAAACACCATATATTTT.

The chain recombines TRBV6-8 with TRBJ2-3, with 10 bases identical to TRBD2. The V and J ends lost 10 bases and 3 bases, in that order; junction bases with no gene match: 7. The CDR3 covers 14 residues. In germline, CDR1 is MNHGY, CDR2 SAAAGT. The CDR3 DNA is TGTGCCACCCGGACTAGCGGACGGACAGATACGCAGTATTTT. This sequence encodes CATRTSGRTDTQYF.

V gene TRBV11-3 combines with J gene TRBJ1-4, with D maybe TRBD1 (5 bases). CDR1 is SGHNT, CDR2 YENEEA, per germline. The CDR3 loop spans 15 amino acids. V was pared by 2 bases and J by 6 bases, with 13 bases between. The CDR3 DNA reads TGTGCCAGCAGCTTAAGCCGGGGCAGGGATGAAAAACTGTTTTTT. It is translated as CASSLSRGRDEKLFF.